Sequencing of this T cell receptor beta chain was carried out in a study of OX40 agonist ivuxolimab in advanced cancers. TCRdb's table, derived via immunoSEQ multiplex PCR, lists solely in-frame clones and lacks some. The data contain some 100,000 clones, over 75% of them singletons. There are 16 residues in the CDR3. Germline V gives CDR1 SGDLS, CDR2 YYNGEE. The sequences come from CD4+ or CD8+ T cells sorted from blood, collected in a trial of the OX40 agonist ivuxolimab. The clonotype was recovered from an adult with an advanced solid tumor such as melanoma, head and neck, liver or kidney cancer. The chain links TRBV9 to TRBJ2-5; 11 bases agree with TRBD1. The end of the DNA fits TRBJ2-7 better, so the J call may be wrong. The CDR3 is CASSVDPGQGAYEQYF. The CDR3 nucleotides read TGTGCCAGCAGCGTAGACCCAGGACAGGGGGCTTACGAGCAGTACTTC.